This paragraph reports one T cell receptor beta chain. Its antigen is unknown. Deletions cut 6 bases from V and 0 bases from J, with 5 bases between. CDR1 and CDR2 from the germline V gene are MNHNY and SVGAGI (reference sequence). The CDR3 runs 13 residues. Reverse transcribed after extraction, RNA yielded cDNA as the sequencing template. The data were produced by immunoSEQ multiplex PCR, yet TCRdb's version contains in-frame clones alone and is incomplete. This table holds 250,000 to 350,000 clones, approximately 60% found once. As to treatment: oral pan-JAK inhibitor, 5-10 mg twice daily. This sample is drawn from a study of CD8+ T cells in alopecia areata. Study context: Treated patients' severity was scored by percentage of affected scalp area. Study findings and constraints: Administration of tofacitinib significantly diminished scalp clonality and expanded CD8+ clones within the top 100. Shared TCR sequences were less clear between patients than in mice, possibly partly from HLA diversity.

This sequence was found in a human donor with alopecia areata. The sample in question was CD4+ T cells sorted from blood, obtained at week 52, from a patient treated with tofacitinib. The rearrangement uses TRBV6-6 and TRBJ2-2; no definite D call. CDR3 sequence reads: CASSGTNTGELFF. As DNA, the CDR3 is TGTGCCAGCAGCGGTACGAACACCGGGGAGCTGTTTTTT.